This entry describes one T cell receptor beta chain. Its antigen remains unidentified. CDR3 length: 14 amino acids. V lost 6 bases and J lost 2; bases outside the gene matches: 7. Germline loops: CDR1 ENHRY, CDR2 SYGVKD. This specimen belongs to a study of cytomegalovirus exposure and HLA in healthy donors. Overall study results and limits: Reports credit the classifier with highly specific, highly sensitive diagnosis of cytomegalovirus status.

The assay was immunoSEQ multiplex PCR, and TCRdb's table has in-frame clones only and misses some. Of about 120,000 clones in the sample, about 83% were seen once. Sequencing was carried out using PBMCs. The sequence was collected from a woman under 40 in good health and CMV-seronegative. This chain connects TRBV10-3 to TRBJ2-7, with TRBD1 matching over 7 bases. The CDR3 region is CAIRPGQSTYEQYF. CDR3 in DNA: TGTGCCATCAGACCGGGACAGAGCACCTACGAGCAGTACTTC.